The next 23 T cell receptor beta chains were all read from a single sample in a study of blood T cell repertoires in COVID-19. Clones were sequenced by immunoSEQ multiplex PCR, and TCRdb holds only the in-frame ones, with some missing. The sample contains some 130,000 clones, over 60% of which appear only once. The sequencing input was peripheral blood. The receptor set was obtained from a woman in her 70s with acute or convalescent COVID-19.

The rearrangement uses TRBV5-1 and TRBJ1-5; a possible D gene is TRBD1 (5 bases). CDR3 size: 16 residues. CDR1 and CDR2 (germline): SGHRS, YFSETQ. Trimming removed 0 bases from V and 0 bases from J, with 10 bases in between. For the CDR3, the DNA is TGCGCCAGCAGCTTGGATGGCAGGGATAGCAATCAGCCCCAGCATTTT. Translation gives CASSLDGRDSNQPQHF. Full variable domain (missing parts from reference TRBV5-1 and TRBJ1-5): KAGVTQTPRYLIKTRGQQVTLSCSPISGHRSVSWYQQTPGQGLQFLFEYFSETQRNKGNFPGRFSGRQFSNSRSEMNVSTLELGDSALYLCASSLDGRDSNQPQHFGDGTRLSIL.

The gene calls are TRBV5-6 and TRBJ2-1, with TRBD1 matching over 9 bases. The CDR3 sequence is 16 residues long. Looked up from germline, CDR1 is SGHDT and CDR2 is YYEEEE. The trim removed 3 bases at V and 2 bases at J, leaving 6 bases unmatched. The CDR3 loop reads CASSSLRQGAYNEQFF. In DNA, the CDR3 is TGTGCCAGCAGCTCCTTAAGACAGGGGGCCTACAATGAGCAGTTCTTC.

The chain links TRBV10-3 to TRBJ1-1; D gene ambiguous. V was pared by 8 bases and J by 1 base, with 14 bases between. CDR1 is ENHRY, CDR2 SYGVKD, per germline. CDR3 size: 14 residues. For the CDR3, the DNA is TGTGCCATCTCTAGCGCCCCCCCGAACACTGAAGCTTTCTTT. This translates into CAISSAPPNTEAFF.

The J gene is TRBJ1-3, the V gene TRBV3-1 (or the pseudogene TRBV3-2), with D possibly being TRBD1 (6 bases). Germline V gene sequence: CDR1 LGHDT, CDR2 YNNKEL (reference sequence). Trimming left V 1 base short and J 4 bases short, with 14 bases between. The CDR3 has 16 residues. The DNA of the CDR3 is TGTGCCAGCAGCCAAGTGACCCGACAGGTCGGAAACACCATATATTTT. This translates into CASSQVTRQVGNTIYF.

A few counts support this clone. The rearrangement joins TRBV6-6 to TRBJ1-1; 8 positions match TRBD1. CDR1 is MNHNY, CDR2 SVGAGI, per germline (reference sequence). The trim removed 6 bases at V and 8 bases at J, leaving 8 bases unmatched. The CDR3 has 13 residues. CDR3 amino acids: CASSAGTGEEAFF. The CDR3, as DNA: TGTGCCAGCAGCGCAGGGACAGGAGAAGAAGCTTTCTTT.

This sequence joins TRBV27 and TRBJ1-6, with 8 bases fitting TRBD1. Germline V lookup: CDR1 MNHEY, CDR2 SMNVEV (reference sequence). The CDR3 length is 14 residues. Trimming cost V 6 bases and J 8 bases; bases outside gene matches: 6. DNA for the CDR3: TGTGCCAGCAGAACAGGGGGGAGGGATTCACCCCTCCACTTT. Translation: CASRTGGRDSPLHF.

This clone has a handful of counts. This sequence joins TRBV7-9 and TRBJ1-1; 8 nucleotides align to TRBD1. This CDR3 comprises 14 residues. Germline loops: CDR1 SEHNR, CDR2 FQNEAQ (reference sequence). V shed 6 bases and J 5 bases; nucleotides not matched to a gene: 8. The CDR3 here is CASSLLTGETEAFF. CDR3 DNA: TGTGCCAGCAGTTTACTGACAGGGGAGACTGAAGCTTTCTTT.

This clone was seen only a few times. CDR3 DNA sequence: TGTGCCAGCAGCCAAGATCCCAACAGTCCACACTATGGCTACACCTTC. It translates to CASSQDPNSPHYGYTF. V and J are TRBV3-1 (or the pseudogene TRBV3-2) and TRBJ1-2; no clear D gene. Germline-derived CDR1 and CDR2 are LGHDT and YNNKEL (reference sequence). This CDR3 has 16 residues. Trimming left V 0 bases short and J 3 bases short, with 14 bases between.

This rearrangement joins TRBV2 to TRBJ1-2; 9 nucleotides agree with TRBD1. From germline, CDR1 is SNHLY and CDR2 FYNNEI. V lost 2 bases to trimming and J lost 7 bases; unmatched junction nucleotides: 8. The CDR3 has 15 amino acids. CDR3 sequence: CASSELGQGWGGYTF. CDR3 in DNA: TGTGCCAGCAGTGAATTGGGACAGGGCTGGGGTGGCTACACCTTC.

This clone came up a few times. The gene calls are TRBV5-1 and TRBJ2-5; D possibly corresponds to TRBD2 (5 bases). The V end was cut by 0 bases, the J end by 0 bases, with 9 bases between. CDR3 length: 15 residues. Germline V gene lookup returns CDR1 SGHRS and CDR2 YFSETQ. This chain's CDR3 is CASSLGAGNQETQYF. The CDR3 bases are TGCGCCAGCAGCTTGGGCGCCGGGAACCAAGAGACCCAGTACTTC.

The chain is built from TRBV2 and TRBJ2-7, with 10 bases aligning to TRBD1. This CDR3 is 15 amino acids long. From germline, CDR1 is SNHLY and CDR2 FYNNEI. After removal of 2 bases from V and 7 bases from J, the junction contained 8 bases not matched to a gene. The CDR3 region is CASSERRRTGGEQYF. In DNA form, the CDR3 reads TGTGCCAGCAGTGAAAGACGGAGGACAGGGGGTGAGCAGTACTTC.

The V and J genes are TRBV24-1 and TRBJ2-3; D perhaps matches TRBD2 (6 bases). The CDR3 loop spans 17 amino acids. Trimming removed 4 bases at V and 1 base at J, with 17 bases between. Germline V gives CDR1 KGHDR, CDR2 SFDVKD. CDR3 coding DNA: TGTGCCACCAGTGACCCCAATAGGAGGGCTGGCACAGATACGCAGTATTTT. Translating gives CATSDPNRRAGTDTQYF.

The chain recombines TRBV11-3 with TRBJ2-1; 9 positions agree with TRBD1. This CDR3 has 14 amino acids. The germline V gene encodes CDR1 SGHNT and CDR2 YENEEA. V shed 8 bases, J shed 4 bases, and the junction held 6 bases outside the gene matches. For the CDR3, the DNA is TGTGCCAGCGGTTCCGGGACAGGGTACAATGAGCAGTTCTTC. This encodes CASGSGTGYNEQFF.

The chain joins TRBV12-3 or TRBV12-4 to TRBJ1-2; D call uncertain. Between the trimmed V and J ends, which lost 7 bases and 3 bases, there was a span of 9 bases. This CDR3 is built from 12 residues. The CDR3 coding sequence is TGTGCCAGCACCCGAGGTGACTATGGCTACACCTTC. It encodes CASTRGDYGYTF.

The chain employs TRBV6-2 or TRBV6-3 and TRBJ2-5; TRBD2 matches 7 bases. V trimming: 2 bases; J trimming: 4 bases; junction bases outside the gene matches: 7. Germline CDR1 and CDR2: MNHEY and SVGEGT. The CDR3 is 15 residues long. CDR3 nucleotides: TGTGCCAGCAGTTACGGGGCGGGAGTAAGAGAGACCCAGTACTTC. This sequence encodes CASSYGAGVRETQYF.

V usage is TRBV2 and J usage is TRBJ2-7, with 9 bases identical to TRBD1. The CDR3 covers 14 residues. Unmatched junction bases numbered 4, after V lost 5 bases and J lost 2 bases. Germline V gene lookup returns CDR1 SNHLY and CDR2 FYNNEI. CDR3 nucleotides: TGTGCCAGCAGTAGGGGACAGGGCACCTACGAGCAGTACTTC. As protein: CASSRGQGTYEQYF.

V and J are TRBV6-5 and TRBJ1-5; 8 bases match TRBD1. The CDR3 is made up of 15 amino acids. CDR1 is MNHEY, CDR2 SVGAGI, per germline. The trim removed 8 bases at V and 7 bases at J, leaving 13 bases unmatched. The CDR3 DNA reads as TGTGCCAGCGAGACGGACAGGGTTAGGTTACAGCCCCAGCATTTT. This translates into CASETDRVRLQPQHF.

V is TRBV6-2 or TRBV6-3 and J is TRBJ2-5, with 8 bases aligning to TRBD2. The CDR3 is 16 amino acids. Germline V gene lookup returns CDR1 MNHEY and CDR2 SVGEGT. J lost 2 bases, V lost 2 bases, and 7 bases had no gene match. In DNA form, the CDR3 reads TGTGCCAGCAGTTACAGGAGCGGGGGAGTTCAAGAGACCCAGTACTTC. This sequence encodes CASSYRSGGVQETQYF.

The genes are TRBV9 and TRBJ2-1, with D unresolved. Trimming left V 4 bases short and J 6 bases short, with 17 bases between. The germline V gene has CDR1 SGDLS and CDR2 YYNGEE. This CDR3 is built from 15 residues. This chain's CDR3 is CASSYGSGLGNEQFF. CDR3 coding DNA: TGTGCCAGCAGCTACGGGTCTGGGTTGGGCAATGAGCAGTTCTTC.

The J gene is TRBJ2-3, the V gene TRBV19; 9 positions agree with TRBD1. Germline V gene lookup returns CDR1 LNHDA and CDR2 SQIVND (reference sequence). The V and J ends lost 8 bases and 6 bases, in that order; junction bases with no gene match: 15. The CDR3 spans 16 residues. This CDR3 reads CASGSSGTGPRDTQYF. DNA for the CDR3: TGTGCCAGTGGTTCATCCGGGACAGGGCCGAGGGATACGCAGTATTTT.

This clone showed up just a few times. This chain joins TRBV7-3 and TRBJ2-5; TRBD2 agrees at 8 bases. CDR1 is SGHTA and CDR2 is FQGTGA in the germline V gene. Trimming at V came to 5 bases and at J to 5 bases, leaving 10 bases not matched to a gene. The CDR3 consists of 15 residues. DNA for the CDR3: TGTGCCAGCAGCCTAGGAAGCGGGAGTGGGGAGACCCAGTACTTC. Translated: CASSLGSGSGETQYF.

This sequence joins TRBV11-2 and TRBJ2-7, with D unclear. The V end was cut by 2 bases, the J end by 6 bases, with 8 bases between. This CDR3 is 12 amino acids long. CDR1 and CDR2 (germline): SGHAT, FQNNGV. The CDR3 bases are TGTGCCAGCAGCTTAAATTCAGGCGAGCAGTACTTC. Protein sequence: CASSLNSGEQYF.

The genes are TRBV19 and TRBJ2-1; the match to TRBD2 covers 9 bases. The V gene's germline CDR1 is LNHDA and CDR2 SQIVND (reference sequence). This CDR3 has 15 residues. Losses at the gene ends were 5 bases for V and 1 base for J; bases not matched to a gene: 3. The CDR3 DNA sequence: TGTGCCAGTAGTCTCGGACTAGCGTCCTACAATGAGCAGTTCTTC. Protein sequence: CASSLGLASYNEQFF.